A single sample gave rise to the 29 T cell receptor beta chains below, sequenced in a study of T cell changes during pregnancy in multiple sclerosis. Sequencing used immunoSEQ multiplex PCR; TCRdb keeps in-frame clones, though not all of them. The repertoire holds some 130,000 clones, with around 97% as singletons. The sequences come from peripheral blood, collected after pregnancy. These receptors came from a female donor with multiple sclerosis, enrolled in a pregnancy study.

CDR3 nucleotides: TGTGCCAGTATCGGCGGCAACTATGGCTACACCTTC. This gives the protein CASIGGNYGYTF. J is TRBJ1-2 and V is TRBV19; D gene ambiguous. Trimming removed 7 bases at V and 2 bases at J, with 8 bases between. The CDR3 length is 12 residues. From germline, CDR1 is LNHDA and CDR2 SQIVND (reference sequence).

This clone came up once. The gene calls are TRBV5-1 and TRBJ2-5; 10 bases match TRBD2. The CDR3 covers 16 residues. The germline V gene encodes CDR1 SGHRS and CDR2 YFSETQ. V dropped 4 bases and J dropped 2; count of bases not matched to a gene: 8. CDR3 sequence: CASSPGLAAFQETQYF. In DNA, the CDR3 is TGCGCCAGCAGCCCCGGACTAGCGGCATTTCAAGAGACCCAGTACTTC.

The chain couples TRBV29-1 to TRBJ1-2; 7 nucleotides align to TRBD1. The CDR3 spans 15 residues. Germline CDR1 and CDR2: SQVTM and ANQGSEA. Trimming cost V 3 bases and J 0 bases; bases outside gene matches: 7. The CDR3 DNA reads as TGCAGCGTTGAGGTCAGGGACAGACCTAACTATGGCTACACCTTC. Protein sequence: CSVEVRDRPNYGYTF. Supplemented by reference TRBV29-1 and TRBJ1-2, the full variable domain reads SAVISQKPSRDICQRGTSLTIQCQVDSQVTMMFWYRQQPGQSLTLIATANQGSEATYESGFVIDKFPISRPNLTFSTLTVSNMSPEDSSIYLCSVEVRDRPNYGYTFGSGTRLTVV.

The genes are TRBV5-1 and TRBJ1-6, with 9 bases aligning to TRBD1. This CDR3 has 16 residues. Germline values: CDR1 SGHRS, CDR2 YFSETQ. The V gene end was trimmed by 0 bases and the J gene end by 9 bases; junction bases not matched to a gene: 7. The CDR3 DNA reads TGCGCCAGCAGCTTGGAACAGGGGGCAAGTGGTTCACCCCTCCACTTT. Its translation is CASSLEQGASGSPLHF.

The rearrangement links TRBV27 to TRBJ2-1; TRBD1 is a possible D gene (5 bases). Deletions cut 5 bases from V and 10 bases from J, with 15 bases between. Germline CDR1 is MNHEY and CDR2 is SMNVEV (reference sequence). This CDR3 comprises 13 residues. The DNA for the CDR3 is TGTGCCAGCAGTCCCTTTACAGGATACGAGCAGTTCTTC. This gives the protein CASSPFTGYEQFF.

This rearrangement joins TRBV7-9 to TRBJ1-5; TRBD1 matches 7 bases. V lost 1 base, J lost 6 bases, and 3 bases stayed unmatched. This CDR3 has 14 amino acids. CDR1 and CDR2 (germline): SEHNR, FQNEAQ (reference sequence). Here the CDR3 reads CASSLGQGGQPQHF. The CDR3, as DNA: TGTGCCAGCAGCTTAGGACAGGGCGGTCAGCCCCAGCATTTT. The entire variable domain, with the rest obtained from reference TRBV7-9 and TRBJ1-5, is as follows: DTGVSQNPRHKITKRGQNVTFRCDPISEHNRLYWYRQTLGQGPEFLTYFQNEAQLEKSRLLSDRFSAERPKGSFSTLEIQRTEQGDSAMYLCASSLGQGGQPQHFGDGTRLSIL.

CDR3 protein: CASTNTRYGDGTDTQYF. CDR3 sequence (DNA): TGCGCCAGCACAAACACCAGGTACGGGGATGGCACAGATACGCAGTATTTT. The rearrangement uses TRBV23-1 and TRBJ2-3, with D tentatively TRBD2 (5 bases). TRBV23-1 is recorded as an ORF, its role being uncertain. This CDR3 has 17 residues. Trimming left V 7 bases short and J 1 base short, with 21 bases between.

V usage is TRBV4-1 and J usage is TRBJ2-7; TRBD2 matches 8 bases. Per germline, CDR1 MGHRA and CDR2 YSYEKL. The J segment lost 3 bases and the V segment lost 2 bases, leaving 3 bases of the junction unmatched. CDR3 length: 14 residues. The CDR3 DNA follows: TGCGCCAGCAGCCAACCCGGGGGGGACTACGAGCAGTACTTC. It is translated as CASSQPGGDYEQYF.

CDR3 sequence (DNA): TGTGCCAGCAGCTCCCCCGGGACAGGGGATCATGAGCAGTTCTTC. Translating gives CASSSPGTGDHEQFF. The chain is built from TRBV11-3 and TRBJ2-1, with 10 nucleotides matching TRBD1. The CDR3 has 15 amino acids. V shed 4 bases and J 8 bases; nucleotides not matched to a gene: 8. The germline V gene encodes CDR1 SGHNT and CDR2 YENEEA.

The chain recombines TRBV7-8 with TRBJ2-7; D is possibly TRBD1 (6 bases). The germline V gene encodes CDR1 SGHVS and CDR2 FQNEAQ. CDR3 length equals 15 residues. The V end was cut by 6 bases, the J end by 0 bases, with 15 bases between. CDR3 bases: TGTGCCAGCAGTCCTTACCGGGACAACTCCTACGAGCAGTACTTC. This translates into CASSPYRDNSYEQYF.

V and J are TRBV2 and TRBJ1-3; no definite D call. The V and J ends lost 6 bases and 6 bases respectively, with 12 bases between them. The CDR3 consists of 13 residues. The germline CDR1 and CDR2 sequences are SNHLY and FYNNEI. The CDR3 DNA reads as TGTGCCAGCAGGAACCAACAAGTAAACACCATATATTTT. This gives the protein CASRNQQVNTIYF.

This clone was detected once. The gene calls are TRBV28 and TRBJ1-1, with D maybe TRBD1 (5 bases). Trimming removed 0 bases at V and 1 base at J, with 6 bases between. From germline, CDR1 is MDHEN and CDR2 SYDVKM. The CDR3 spans 14 residues. CDR3 in amino acids: CASSLWGPNTEAFF. The DNA of the CDR3 is TGTGCCAGCAGTTTATGGGGGCCGAACACTGAAGCTTTCTTT.

This sequence joins TRBV5-1 and TRBJ2-7; weak D call: TRBD1 (5 bases). CDR1 and CDR2 from the germline V gene are SGHRS and YFSETQ. The V end was cut by 0 bases, the J end by 1 base, with 11 bases between. The CDR3 runs 15 residues. CDR3 sequence: CASSLGAGPSYEQYF. CDR3 nucleotide sequence: TGCGCCAGCAGCTTGGGGGCAGGGCCATCCTACGAGCAGTACTTC.

The chain recombines TRBV5-4 with TRBJ2-1; 14 bases align to TRBD2. The V gene's germline CDR1 is SGHNT and CDR2 YYREEE (reference sequence). The length of the CDR3 is 19 residues. V dropped 4 bases and J dropped 1; count of bases not matched to a gene: 10. The CDR3 sequence is CASSPPGLAGAGSYNEQFF. As DNA, the CDR3 is TGTGCCAGCAGCCCGCCGGGACTAGCGGGAGCTGGGTCCTACAATGAGCAGTTCTTC.

The chain couples TRBV5-4 to TRBJ2-5; D possibly corresponds to TRBD1 (6 bases). Trimming left V 0 bases short and J 2 bases short, with 11 bases between. In germline, CDR1 is SGHNT, CDR2 YYREEE (reference sequence). This CDR3 spans 15 amino acids. CDR3 loop: CASSLARQVQETQYF. The CDR3 bases are TGTGCCAGCAGCTTGGCGCGACAGGTACAAGAGACCCAGTACTTC.

This sequence joins TRBV6-6 and TRBJ2-2, with a weak D call TRBD1 (6 bases). The V gene lost 6 bases and the J gene lost 6 bases, with 20 bases spanning the gap. The CDR3 sequence is 16 residues long. Germline V gene data show CDR1 as MNHNY and CDR2 as SVGAGI (reference sequence). The CDR3 DNA reads TGTGCCAGCAGGGGGACGTTTGGGGGACAATCCGGGGAGCTGTTTTTT. This sequence encodes CASRGTFGGQSGELFF.

The chain uses TRBV10-3 and TRBJ1-3; 7 nucleotides align to TRBD1. The trim removed 6 bases at V and 2 bases at J, leaving 4 bases unmatched. From germline, CDR1 is ENHRY and CDR2 SYGVKD. The CDR3 is 14 amino acids. CDR3 in amino acids: CAIRGTVAGNTIYF. The CDR3 DNA is TGTGCCATCAGGGGGACAGTTGCTGGAAACACCATATATTTT.

This clone was observed once. This chain links TRBV28 with TRBJ1-1; tentatively, D is TRBD1 (6 bases). The CDR3 consists of 14 residues. V was trimmed by 3 bases and J by 8 bases, leaving 16 bases between them. CDR1 is MDHEN, CDR2 SYDVKM, per germline. The CDR3 bases are TGTGCCAGCAGTTTTGTCAGGGGTTTAGGGGAAGCTTTCTTT. Its translation is CASSFVRGLGEAFF.

This clone was observed once. V gene TRBV28 combines with J gene TRBJ2-5; 7 nucleotides match TRBD1. CDR1 and CDR2 (germline): MDHEN, SYDVKM. The CDR3 spans 14 residues. V lost 4 bases to trimming and J lost 5 bases; unmatched junction nucleotides: 7. CDR3: CASSSPTGLETQYF. CDR3 coding DNA: TGTGCCAGCAGTTCCCCGACAGGGTTGGAGACCCAGTACTTC.

V is TRBV28 and J is TRBJ2-5; D uncertain. The V gene's germline CDR1 is MDHEN and CDR2 SYDVKM. V lost 7 bases and J 3 bases, leaving 12 bases between the germline ends. This CDR3 has 13 amino acids. CDR3 nucleotides: TGTGCCAGCACCTCATCCGGTGAAGAGACCCAGTACTTC. Translation: CASTSSGEETQYF.

V gene TRBV7-2 combines with J gene TRBJ1-2; no definite D call. Trimming left V 2 bases short and J 0 bases short, with 7 bases between. Germline CDR1 is SGHTA and CDR2 is FQGNSA. This CDR3 is 14 amino acids long. The CDR3 DNA reads TGTGCCAGCAGCTTAAAGGGAGCTAACTATGGCTACACCTTC. Translated, it gives CASSLKGANYGYTF.

Turning to this clone: One end of the junction varies from germline; a read error may be responsible. The same CDR3 can be traced to other DNA sequences in this sample. This sequence joins TRBV25-1 and TRBJ1-1, with 8 positions matching TRBD1. CDR1 and CDR2 from the germline V gene are MGHDK and SYGVNS. The CDR3 sequence is 17 residues long. CDR3 DNA: TGTGCCAGCAGTCCCAATCGGGCGGACAGGGCGCGCTCTGAGGCTTTCTTT. This translates into CASSPNRADRARSEAFF.

The chain has TRBV19 and TRBJ1-5; a weak D match, TRBD1 (5 bases). Germline CDR1 is LNHDA and CDR2 is SQIVND (reference sequence). The CDR3 is made up of 14 amino acids. V was shortened by 5 bases and J by 3 bases, with 11 bases between the two germline ends. In DNA, the CDR3 is TGTGCCAGTAGTCCCGGGACTGCCAATCAGCCCCAGCATTTT. It is translated as CASSPGTANQPQHF.

CDR3 in DNA: TGCAGCGTTGAAGCGGGCGGGATAGACTATGAGCAGTTCTTC. It encodes CSVEAGGIDYEQFF. The chain joins TRBV29-1 to TRBJ2-1, with D maybe TRBD2 (6 bases). From germline, CDR1 is SQVTM and CDR2 ANQGSEA. V gave up 1 base and J gave up 8 bases, with 15 bases separating them. The CDR3 runs to 14 residues.

The chain combines TRBV5-1 with TRBJ2-4, with TRBD1 identical over 11 bases. V lost 0 bases to trimming and J lost 8 bases; unmatched junction nucleotides: 7. Germline V gene data show CDR1 as SGHRS and CDR2 as YFSETQ. This CDR3 is built from 16 residues. In DNA, the CDR3 is TGCGCCAGCAGCTTGGGGACAGGGGGCGTGCTGTACATTCAGTACTTC. It codes for CASSLGTGGVLYIQYF.

The V and J genes are TRBV29-1 and TRBJ1-1, with 7 bases that match TRBD1. CDR3 length equals 13 residues. Trimming at V came to 7 bases and at J to 3 bases, leaving 8 bases not matched to a gene. Germline V gives CDR1 SQVTM, CDR2 ANQGSEA. CDR3 nucleotide sequence: TGCAGCGCATTAGGGGGCTGGGACACTGAAGCTTTCTTT. It is translated as CSALGGWDTEAFF.

The chain combines TRBV7-2 with TRBJ2-2; no firm D call. CDR3 length: 19 amino acids. Trimming took 2 bases from V and 0 from J, leaving 19 bases between them. Germline V CDR1 and CDR2: SGHTA, FQGNSA. CDR3 nucleotides: TGTGCCAGCAGCTTACGCGGTTATGAGACGGAGACGAACACCGGGGAGCTGTTTTTT. Encoded protein: CASSLRGYETETNTGELFF.

This chain joins TRBV6-1 and TRBJ2-1, with 7 bases identical to TRBD1. Trimming at V came to 4 bases and at J to 3 bases, leaving 6 bases not matched to a gene. Germline V gene sequence: CDR1 MNHNS, CDR2 SASEGT. The CDR3 loop spans 15 amino acids. The chain's CDR3 is CASSVTDRSYNEQFF. CDR3 bases: TGTGCCAGCAGTGTAACGGACAGGAGCTACAATGAGCAGTTCTTC.

This clone was seen a single time. The chain couples TRBV19 to TRBJ1-5, with 7 bases that match TRBD1. This CDR3 has 15 amino acids. Looked up from germline, CDR1 is LNHDA and CDR2 is SQIVND (reference sequence). V lost 2 bases and J lost 2; bases outside the gene matches: 3. CDR3 residues: CASSIQGVGNQPQHF. The CDR3 nucleotides read TGTGCCAGTAGTATACAGGGGGTCGGCAATCAGCCCCAGCATTTT.